This T cell receptor beta chain originates from a study of T cell responses to AZD1222 COVID-19 vaccine (TCRdb year 2021). About the study as a whole: A total of just over 230 trial participants underwent TCR sequencing, of whom around 210 had received two doses of AZD1222 and about 25 had received two doses of the MenACWY control vaccine. Trial participants were enrolled by age into 18-55, 56-69 and 70-plus year subgroups, with approximately 160, 26 and 62 TCR-sequenced participants respectively.

According to the study, the label for this sample's time point signals: about 28 days (+/-7) after the second vaccine dose. AZD1222 recipients with second doses at about 4 weeks or about 12 weeks were pooled, because spike-specific TCR depth and breadth did not differ between schedules. The vaccinee samples were drawn from two UK trials, COV001 and COV002, one of which was a single-blind randomized controlled phase 2/3 trial testing AZD1222 (ChAdOx1 nCoV-19) in healthy adults. For TCRbeta chain sequencing, PBMC samples were collected from trial participants at day 0 and at day 28 after the second dose. What the research found in general, with its limitations: After two AZD1222 doses, both the breadth and the depth of spike-specific TCRs were significantly higher than at day 0 and than in MenACWY recipients. Most participants were white British and females outnumbered males, and the authors suggested that clonal diversity may have been underestimated. Because no day 14 peak-response samples were available, repertoires were characterized only after the peak T cell response. Reportedly, almost half of the unique spike-specific TCRs recognized epitopes lying outside the regions that are mutated in the B.1.351 and B.1.1.7 variants. The 56-69-year group was small, and its depth increase did not reach significance, likely because of low power. Vaccine-associated CD4 TCRs spanned the whole spike protein, with dominant responses in regions 160-218 and 743-854. Conclusions about previously exposed vaccinees are limited because only six or seven AZD1222 recipients were SARS-CoV-2 seropositive at baseline.

The CDR3 regions of human TCRbeta chains were analyzed by immunosequencing. Regarding the original processing steps: Repertoire TCRs were checked for matches against a reference library of SARS-CoV-2-specific TCRs that had been generated using the MIRA antigen-specificity platform. Breadth meant the fraction of unique TCRs that were SARS-CoV-2-associated, whereas depth meant the fraction of total T cells that were SARS-CoV-2-associated. Using the MIRA data, every spike-specific TCR was mapped to the spike region that the TCR reacted to and assigned to either a CD4 or a CD8 class. Log10-transformed breadth and depth values were compared by one-way ANOVA with Sidak's multiple comparisons tests. This is the immuneACCESS table as TCRdb keeps it, with only in-frame sequences that have V and J called. A part of the clones is gone; compared with another copy, unresolved V genes explain less than half, and the rest is unexplained. The V and J calls and clone size come from that table; D and trimming were worked out from the DNA. This sample gives 100,000 to 150,000 clones in total; about 90% of them show up just once. The top ten clones comprise approximately 2.1% of the sample.

Remarks on this clone: Its antigen is not yet known. There are no base qualities to consult, and no much larger clone falls within one base.

From the germline V gene (reference sequence), CDR1 is DFQATT and CDR2 is SNEGSKA. The CDR3 contains 11 residues, cysteine and phenylalanine counted. Only the CDR3 region is kept as DNA, spanning 33 bases read in frame from base 1. V is pared back by 6 bases and J by 8 bases, with 13 bases lying between the germline termini. The chain is made from TRBV20-1 and TRBJ1-2, with the D gene not clear enough to name. This clonotype originated in an adult who received the AZD1222 COVID-19 vaccine. Material: peripheral blood, obtained 28 days after the second AZD1222 dose. In nucleotides, the sequence is TGCAGTGCCCCCGATAAAGGGGGCTACACCTTC. Its translation reads: CSAPDKGGYTF.